This is a list of T cell receptor beta chains from one sample in a study of blood T cell repertoires in COVID-19. Sequencing used immunoSEQ multiplex PCR; TCRdb keeps in-frame clones, though not all of them. Seen here are about 170,000 clones, 84% observed once, and the top ten hold roughly 2.5%. Specimen: peripheral blood. Every receptor here comes from a woman older than 75 with COVID-19, enrolled during active disease. CDR3s include the opening cysteine and the closing phenylalanine or tryptophan. The D gene is left open where the match is weak. Only some rows state a clone size, as once, few, many or a class for expanded clones.

few | - | TRBJ1-6 | TRBV5-8 | TGTGCCAGCAGCTTGGGGGCCCCTTCACCCCTCCACTTT | CASSLGAPSPLHF
- | TRBD1 | TRBJ2-1 | TRBV6-5 | TGTGCCAGCGGACAGGGTTCCTACAATGAGCAGTTCTTC | CASGQGSYNEQFF
few | - | TRBJ2-6 | TRBV18 | TGTGCCAGCTCAACCGTCAGGGGTCCCATCTCTGGGGCCAACGTCCTGACTTTC | CASSTVRGPISGANVLTF
- | - | TRBJ1-1 | TRBV15 | TGTGCCACCAGCAGAGAACCAACAGGGAGACGAGGAACTGAAGCTTTCTTT | CATSREPTGRRGTEAFF
- | TRBD1 | TRBJ2-5 | TRBV12-5 | TGTGCTAGTGGTCCCGACAGGGGGGAGACCCAGTACTTC | CASGPDRGETQYF
once | TRBD2 | TRBJ2-4 | TRBV7-8 | TGTGCCAGCAGCTTTCGAGCTAGCGGGAGGATAGAGCCCGGAATTCAGTACTTC | CASSFRASGRIEPGIQYF
- | TRBD2 | TRBJ2-7 | TRBV9 | TGTGCCAGCAGCGTAGCTACGGCGGCGGGGGCCTACGAGCAGTACTTC | CASSVATAAGAYEQYF
once | - | TRBJ2-3 | TRBV7-8 | TGTGCCAGCAGCCCTCGGGAACTCCCGAGCACAGATACGCAGTATTTT | CASSPRELPSTDTQYF
- | - | TRBJ2-3 | TRBV5-1 | TGCGCCAGCAGCTTGGCCGGTTACACAGATACGCAGTATTTT | CASSLAGYTDTQYF
- | - | TRBJ2-3 | TRBV10-3 | TGTGCCATCAGTGAGAACGGAGATACGCAGTATTTT | CAISENGDTQYF
- | - | TRBJ2-7 | TRBV18 | TGTGCCAGCTCACCGGCGGGCTACGAGCAGTACTTC | CASSPAGYEQYF
- | TRBD2 | TRBJ2-1 | TRBV6-2/TRBV6-3 | TGTGCCAGCAGTTACCCAGCTAGCGGCCTTTACAATGAGCAGTTCTTC | CASSYPASGLYNEQFF
- | - | TRBJ1-1 | TRBV20-1 | TGCAGCGGGAGGGGGAACACTGAAGCTTTCTTT | CSGRGNTEAFF
- | - | TRBJ2-7 | TRBV24-1 | TGTGCCACCAGTTCGGGTTCCGGGATCTCCTACGAGCAGTACTTC | CATSSGSGISYEQYF
- | - | TRBJ2-7 | TRBV11-2 | TGTGCCAGCAGCCTTGCGCCCTACGAGCAGTACTTC | CASSLAPYEQYF
once | - | TRBJ2-7 | TRBV9 | TGTGCCAGCAGCGTGATGGGGGCAGGGGAGCAGTACTTC | CASSVMGAGEQYF
- | TRBD2 | TRBJ2-7 | TRBV10-3 | TGTGCCATCAGTGACCCTGACTGGCAGCGGGGGGGCTACGAGCAGTACTTC | CAISDPDWQRGGYEQYF
- | TRBD2 | TRBJ2-7 | TRBV5-1 | TGCGCCAGCAGCTTGGGACTAGCGGGAAACTACGAGCAGTACTTC | CASSLGLAGNYEQYF
- | - | TRBJ1-2 | TRBV19 | TGTGCCAGTAGTCCCGGGTATAACTATGGCTACACCTTC | CASSPGYNYGYTF
- | - | TRBJ2-7 | TRBV18 | TGTGCCAGCTCCCCGGGGTTAAGCTACGAGCAGTACTTC | CASSPGLSYEQYF
- | - | TRBJ1-1 | TRBV3-1/TRBV3-2 | TGTGCCAGCAGCCAGGACGGACTATACACTGAAGCTTTCTTT | CASSQDGLYTEAFF
- | TRBD2 | TRBJ2-5 | TRBV6-2/TRBV6-3 | TGTGCCAGCAGTCTCACTAGCGGGCAAGAGACCCAGTACTTC | CASSLTSGQETQYF
once | - | TRBJ2-3 | TRBV27 | TGTGCCACAGGGGCCACCACAGATACGCAGTATTTT | CATGATTDTQYF
- | - | TRBJ1-2 | TRBV14 | TGTGCCAGCAGCCCACCGGGGGGCTTCTATGGCTACACCTTC | CASSPPGGFYGYTF
- | - | TRBJ2-3 | TRBV28 | TGTGCCAGCCCGAACCCAGGCGCCACTAGCACAGATACGCAGTATTTT | CASPNPGATSTDTQYF
- | - | TRBJ2-3 | TRBV12-5 | TGTGCTAGTGGTTTTGTTGCGGATACGCAGTATTTT | CASGFVADTQYF
- | TRBD2 | TRBJ2-7 | TRBV18 | TGTGCCAGCTCACCTTCTAGCGGGGGGCGCTACGAGCAGTACTTC | CASSPSSGGRYEQYF
once | TRBD2 | TRBJ2-2 | TRBV6-5 | TGTGCCAGCAGTCGCCAGGGAGGGACCGGGGAGCTGTTTTTT | CASSRQGGTGELFF
- | TRBD2 | TRBJ2-2 | TRBV7-8 | TGTGCCACCTCGCTTAGAGTTAAAGCGGGGGGAACCGGGGAGCTGTTTTTT | CATSLRVKAGGTGELFF
- | - | TRBJ2-3 | TRBV6-5 | TGTGCCAGCACCCTACCCGGCACAGATACGCAGTATTTT | CASTLPGTDTQYF
- | TRBD1 | TRBJ2-5 | TRBV5-1 | TGCGCCAGCAGCCCAACCGCCGGGACAGGGATAGAGACCCAGTACTTC | CASSPTAGTGIETQYF
- | TRBD2 | TRBJ2-7 | TRBV6-6 | TGTGCCAGCAGTTACTCCGCCAGCGGGGCCTACGAGCAGTACTTC | CASSYSASGAYEQYF
- | TRBD1 | TRBJ1-2 | TRBV6-6 | TGTGCCAGCACTCGTGCCTCCCGGGACAGGGGCAAATCCGGCTATGGCTACACCTTC | CASTRASRDRGKSGYGYTF
- | - | TRBJ2-7 | TRBV24-1 | TGTGCCACCAGTGATACGACAGGGAGGCCCTACGAGCAGTACTTC | CATSDTTGRPYEQYF
- | TRBD2 | TRBJ2-2 | TRBV30 | TGTGCCTGGGTCCGACTAGCGGGGGCCGGGGAGCTGTTTTTT | CAWVRLAGAGELFF
- | TRBD1 | TRBJ1-1 | TRBV10-3 | TGTGCCATCAAAGGACAGGGCTCCACTGAAGCTTTCTTT | CAIKGQGSTEAFF
- | TRBD2 | TRBJ2-7 | TRBV19 | TGTGCCAGTAGTATATACCCCCCTAGCGGGAGAACCTACGAGCAGTACTTC | CASSIYPPSGRTYEQYF
- | TRBD2 | TRBJ2-7 | TRBV27 | TGTGCCAGCAGTCCCCGAAAAAAGACTAGCGGGACTCTTCTCCACGAGCAGTACTTC | CASSPRKKTSGTLLHEQYF
- | TRBD1 | TRBJ2-3 | TRBV5-1 | TGCGCCAGCAGCTTGGAGGGGGCCTCAGATACGCAGTATTTT | CASSLEGASDTQYF
- | - | TRBJ2-1 | TRBV7-2 | TGTGCCAGCAGCTTACGCTCCGACCGAGCGTACAATGAGCAGTTCTTC | CASSLRSDRAYNEQFF
- | TRBD1 | TRBJ2-5 | TRBV9 | TGTGCCAGCAGCGCGGACAGGGCCAAAGCGACCCAGTACTTC | CASSADRAKATQYF
- | - | TRBJ1-1 | TRBV2 | TGTGCCAGCAGTGTGGCGGTGAACACTGAAGCTTTCTTT | CASSVAVNTEAFF
few | TRBD1 | TRBJ2-2 | TRBV28 | TGTGCCAGCAGTGACTCCGGGACAGGGACCGGGGAGCTGTTTTTT | CASSDSGTGTGELFF
- | - | TRBJ1-4 | TRBV12-5 | TGTGCTAGTGGTTTGGCTCCGACCTCCAGGGTCGAAAAACTGTTTTTT | CASGLAPTSRVEKLFF